The rows below give T cell receptor beta chains drawn from one sample of a study of a mutant IDH1 vaccine in newly diagnosed glioma. TCRdb's table, derived via immunoSEQ multiplex PCR, lists solely in-frame clones and lacks some. Of about 94,000 clones in the sample, over 85% were seen once. These TCRs' antigens remain unknown. The starting material was PBMCs, obtained from a glioma patient whose treatment included an IDH1 peptide vaccine. The receptor set was obtained from a woman between 50 and 59 years old with glioma. Each CDR3 is given with its conserved first and last residue. The order of the fields is CDR3 DNA, CDR3 protein, D gene, J gene, clone size, CDR3 length, V gene. D genes are given only for firm matches. Clone size is stated in some rows and not others, as once, few, many or a class when expanded.

CDR3 DNA: TGTGCCAGCAGCTTAGGTGGGACAGGATCCTACGAGCAGTACTTC
CDR3 protein: CASSLGGTGSYEQYF
D gene: TRBD1
J gene: TRBJ2-7
clone size: .
CDR3 length: 15
V gene: TRBV7-9

CDR3 DNA: TGTGCCAGTAAAATACAGGGGCCCAGCACAGATACGCAGTATTTT
CDR3 protein: CASKIQGPSTDTQYF
D gene: TRBD1
J gene: TRBJ2-3
clone size: .
CDR3 length: 15
V gene: TRBV19

CDR3 DNA: TGTGCCAGCAGCTTATCCAGGACTGCAACTAATGAAAAACTGTTTTTT
CDR3 protein: CASSLSRTATNEKLFF
D gene: .
J gene: TRBJ1-4
clone size: .
CDR3 length: 16
V gene: TRBV11-2

CDR3 DNA: TGTGCCAGCAGCGTAGAGCCGACGGGGACCTACAATGAGCAGTTCTTC
CDR3 protein: CASSVEPTGTYNEQFF
D gene: .
J gene: TRBJ2-1
clone size: .
CDR3 length: 16
V gene: TRBV9

CDR3 DNA: TGCAGCGTTGATAGAGGTGGGAACAATGAGCAGTTCTTC
CDR3 protein: CSVDRGGNNEQFF
D gene: .
J gene: TRBJ2-1
clone size: .
CDR3 length: 13
V gene: TRBV29-1

CDR3 DNA: TGTGCCAGCACCCGATACGGGGGGGAGACCCAGTACTTC
CDR3 protein: CASTRYGGETQYF
D gene: TRBD2
J gene: TRBJ2-5
clone size: .
CDR3 length: 13
V gene: TRBV6-6

CDR3 DNA: TGTGCCATCAGTCTTCGACAGGGGGACTACAATGAGCAGTTCTTC
CDR3 protein: CAISLRQGDYNEQFF
D gene: TRBD1
J gene: TRBJ2-1
clone size: .
CDR3 length: 15
V gene: TRBV10-3

CDR3 DNA: TGTGCCAGCAGTTTGGACAGGGGTGATTCGGCACCCCTCCACTTT
CDR3 protein: CASSLDRGDSAPLHF
D gene: TRBD1
J gene: TRBJ1-6
clone size: .
CDR3 length: 15
V gene: TRBV28

CDR3 DNA: TGTGCCAGCAGCTTTGGACAGGGGGCGAGAAACGAGCAGTACTTC
CDR3 protein: CASSFGQGARNEQYF
D gene: TRBD1
J gene: TRBJ2-7
clone size: .
CDR3 length: 15
V gene: TRBV7-9

CDR3 DNA: TGTGCCAGCAGCTTCCGGACTAGCCCGAACACCGGGGAGCTGTTTTTT
CDR3 protein: CASSFRTSPNTGELFF
D gene: TRBD2
J gene: TRBJ2-2
clone size: .
CDR3 length: 16
V gene: TRBV13

CDR3 DNA: TGTGCCAGCAGCTTACAGGAGGACACTGAAGCTTTCTTT
CDR3 protein: CASSLQEDTEAFF
D gene: .
J gene: TRBJ1-1
clone size: once
CDR3 length: 13
V gene: TRBV7-3

CDR3 DNA: TGTGCCAGCAGTACCTCCGGGACAGCCTCCTACGAGCAGTACTTC
CDR3 protein: CASSTSGTASYEQYF
D gene: TRBD1
J gene: TRBJ2-7
clone size: .
CDR3 length: 15
V gene: TRBV27

CDR3 DNA: TGTGCCAGCAGCCCGACAGACAATGAAAAACTGTTTTTT
CDR3 protein: CASSPTDNEKLFF
D gene: .
J gene: TRBJ1-4
clone size: .
CDR3 length: 13
V gene: TRBV13

CDR3 DNA: TGCAGCGTTGTCCGGACCACTACAAACACTGAAGCTTTCTTT
CDR3 protein: CSVVRTTTNTEAFF
D gene: .
J gene: TRBJ1-1
clone size: few
CDR3 length: 14
V gene: TRBV29-1

CDR3 DNA: TGTGCCAGCAGAGCTAGCCGGACTAGCGAGAAGACCCAGTACTTC
CDR3 protein: CASRASRTSEKTQYF
D gene: TRBD2
J gene: TRBJ2-5
clone size: .
CDR3 length: 15
V gene: TRBV2

CDR3 DNA: TGCGCCAGCAGCTCAACACAGGCAATGAACACCGGGGAGCTGTTTTTT
CDR3 protein: CASSSTQAMNTGELFF
D gene: .
J gene: TRBJ2-2
clone size: once
CDR3 length: 16
V gene: TRBV5-1

CDR3 DNA: TGTGCCAGCAGCTTAGATAGCGCAAGGGAGCAGTTCTTC
CDR3 protein: CASSLDSAREQFF
D gene: .
J gene: TRBJ2-1
clone size: once
CDR3 length: 13
V gene: TRBV7-2

CDR3 DNA: TGTGCCAGCAGTTACGGAGGGGGCGCGTCCTACGAGCAGTACTTC
CDR3 protein: CASSYGGGASYEQYF
D gene: .
J gene: TRBJ2-7
clone size: .
CDR3 length: 15
V gene: TRBV6-5

CDR3 DNA: TGTGCCTGGATGGGCGGGGAAGTGCCTAACTATGGCTACACCTTC
CDR3 protein: CAWMGGEVPNYGYTF
D gene: .
J gene: TRBJ1-2
clone size: .
CDR3 length: 15
V gene: TRBV30

CDR3 DNA: TGCAGCGGGAACAGGGGCAGCAATGAGCAGTTCTTC
CDR3 protein: CSGNRGSNEQFF
D gene: TRBD1
J gene: TRBJ2-1
clone size: .
CDR3 length: 12
V gene: TRBV29-1

CDR3 DNA: TGTGCCAGCAGTTCGAACAGGGGGCCTTACAATGAGCAGTTCTTC
CDR3 protein: CASSSNRGPYNEQFF
D gene: TRBD1
J gene: TRBJ2-1
clone size: .
CDR3 length: 15
V gene: TRBV28

CDR3 DNA: TGCGCCAGCAGCTTAGCACTGGCAGGGAAAGGGGACGAGCAGTACTTC
CDR3 protein: CASSLALAGKGDEQYF
D gene: .
J gene: TRBJ2-7
clone size: .
CDR3 length: 16
V gene: TRBV5-1